The 32 T cell receptor beta chains below were found in one sample sequenced in a study of regulatory T cells in long-lasting Graves disease. Time point reported: newly diagnosed GD, antithyroid drugs for less than 3 months. PBMC-derived RNA was used for the TCR library. For TCR beta, libraries came from iRepertoire HTBI primers and Arm-PCR of CDR3 regions. TCRdb called the multiplex PCR reads again in MiXCR, with one record for every CDR3 protein. The sample lists 510,000 or so distinct CDR3 sequences; about 11% were seen once. In addition, the sample was reused for a study of T cells in Graves' hyperthyroidism and ophthalmopathy.

The sequencing used peripheral blood mononuclear cells (PBMCs), collected at new diagnosis, from a patient treated with antithyroid drugs. All receptors come from a woman in her 30s with Graves disease.

In this sample, this clonotype turned up many times. The V gene is TRBV28, the J gene TRBJ2-7; perhaps TRBD2 as D (7 bases). The CDR3 covers 17 residues. Trimming stripped 5 bases from V and 4 bases from J, with 24 bases between. Germline V gives CDR1 MDHEN, CDR2 SYDVKM. CDR3 amino acids: CASSPWSGERGGYEQYF. The CDR3 region has the DNA TGTGCCAGCAGTCCATGGTCCGGGGAGAGGGGGGGGTACGAGCAGTACTTC.

The chain joins TRBV20-1 to TRBJ1-4; the match to TRBD1 covers 11 bases. The V segment lost 0 bases and the J segment 3 bases; nucleotides outside the gene matches: 9. Germline V gene lookup returns CDR1 DFQATT and CDR2 SNEGSKA (reference sequence). CDR3 size: 18 residues. This chain's CDR3 is CSAREEFRTGGSNEKLFF. DNA of the CDR3: TGCAGTGCTAGAGAGGAGTTCAGGACAGGGGGCTCTAATGAAAAACTGTTTTTT.

J is TRBJ1-6 and V is TRBV19; maybe TRBD1 (5 bases). Germline V gene sequence: CDR1 LNHDA, CDR2 SQIVND (reference sequence). V lost 5 bases and J 8 bases, leaving 13 bases between the germline ends. The CDR3 loop spans 14 amino acids. CDR3 DNA sequence: TGTGCCAGTAGTCCATCACGGGGGGATTCACCCCTCCACTTT. Protein product: CASSPSRGDSPLHF.

This clonotype was counted many times. The chain is built from TRBV11-2 and TRBJ1-2, with D perhaps matching TRBD1 (5 bases). Deletions cut 5 bases from V and 3 bases from J, with 13 bases between. The V gene's germline CDR1 is SGHAT and CDR2 FQNNGV. The length of the CDR3 is 14 residues. CDR3 bases: TGTGCCAGCAGCCCCAGACCAGGGTACTATGGCTACACCTTC. The encoded protein is CASSPRPGYYGYTF.

This clonotype was picked up many times. The CDR3 bases are TGTGCCAGCAGCCAAGGACCGGGACTAGCGGCCTACGAGCAGTACTTC. This sequence encodes CASSQGPGLAAYEQYF. The chain combines TRBV3-1 with TRBJ2-7; 11 positions agree with TRBD2. Germline-derived CDR1 and CDR2 are LGHDT and YNNKEL (reference sequence). The CDR3 has 16 residues. Trimming at V came to 1 base and at J to 2 bases, leaving 4 bases not matched to a gene.

As for this clonotype: At one boundary the junction diverges from the germline segment, which might be a read error. The rearrangement uses TRBV19 and TRBJ2-1; the match to TRBD2 covers 9 bases. Germline V gives CDR1 LNHDA, CDR2 SQIVND (reference sequence). This CDR3 is built from 13 residues. CDR3 sequence (DNA): TGTGCCAGTAGTATCGTTCAGGGCGGGAGGGCCGAATTC. Residues: CASSIVQGGRAEF.

This clonotype has a handful of counts. CDR3 coding DNA: TGTGCCAGCAGTTTAGTTGGGGGGCTGCCCCAGCATTTT. It is translated as CASSLVGGLPQHF. J is TRBJ1-5 and V is TRBV12-3 or TRBV12-4; weak D call: TRBD1 (6 bases). V dropped 1 base and J dropped 9 bases, with 10 bases sitting between them. The CDR3 loop spans 13 amino acids.

The chain uses TRBV18 and TRBJ2-1; D uncertain. Germline CDR1 KGHSH, CDR2 LQKENI. The CDR3 sequence is 15 residues long. The V end lost 1 base, the J end lost 5 bases, and 12 bases lay between the germline ends. CDR3 in amino acids: CASSPQLSWDNEQFF. The DNA for the CDR3 is TGTGCCAGCTCACCACAGCTGAGCTGGGACAATGAGCAGTTCTTC. The full variable domain, its missing parts supplied by reference TRBV18 and TRBJ2-1, is NAGVMQNPRHLVRRRGQEARLRCSPMKGHSHVYWYRQLPEEGLKFMVYLQKENIIDESGMPKERFSAEFPKEGPSILRIQQVVRGDSAAYFCASSPQLSWDNEQFFGPGTRLTVL.

This clonotype was recorded many times. CDR3 region: CSATPRDRGKATEAFF. CDR3 nucleotides: TGCAGTGCTACCCCCCGGGACAGGGGGAAGGCAACTGAAGCTTTCTTT. This chain connects TRBV20-1 to TRBJ1-1; 11 positions agree with TRBD1. This CDR3 comprises 16 residues. Germline V gene sequence: CDR1 DFQATT, CDR2 SNEGSKA (reference sequence). Trimming cost V 4 bases and J 5 bases; bases outside gene matches: 12.

This clonotype was seen at least ten times. V is TRBV6-1 and J is TRBJ1-5; D unresolved. The CDR3 runs to 12 residues. V shed 7 bases and J shed 5 bases, with 9 bases lying between them. Germline V CDR1 and CDR2: MNHNS, SASEGT. CDR3 loop: CASTARDQPQHF. DNA of the CDR3: TGTGCCAGCACCGCGCGAGATCAGCCCCAGCATTTT.

The J gene is TRBJ2-2, the V gene TRBV7-9; D remains unclear. CDR1 and CDR2 from the germline V gene are SEHNR and FQNEAQ (reference sequence). This CDR3 has 14 amino acids. V was trimmed by 9 bases and J by 2 bases, leaving 13 bases between them. CDR3 region: CARTGPYNTGELFF. CDR3 in DNA: TGTGCCAGGACCGGACCATACAACACCGGGGAGCTGTTTTTT.

V is TRBV11-3 and J is TRBJ2-1; D possibly corresponds to TRBD2 (6 bases). The CDR3 has 15 residues. Per germline, CDR1 SGHNT and CDR2 YENEEA. Trimming took 0 bases from V and 8 from J, leaving 14 bases between them. In DNA, the CDR3 is TGTGCCAGCAGCTTAGATAGCGGCAGAGGCTATGAGCAGTTCTTC. Its translation: CASSLDSGRGYEQFF.

This clonotype was counted a few times. The chain uses TRBV19 and TRBJ1-5; D is ambiguous. Trimming took off 3 bases at V and 7 bases at J, with 16 bases between the two ends. Germline V gene sequence: CDR1 LNHDA, CDR2 SQIVND (reference sequence). CDR3 length: 15 residues. CDR3 amino acids: CASSMSGGLGQPQHF. The CDR3 nucleotides are TGTGCCAGTAGTATGTCTGGAGGATTAGGGCAGCCCCAGCATTTT.

This clonotype was detected ten times or more. The chain combines TRBV5-1 with TRBJ2-2; D might be TRBD1 (5 bases). V lost 2 bases to trimming and J lost 7 bases, with 21 bases between them. This CDR3 contains 17 residues. CDR1 is SGHRS, CDR2 YFSETQ, per germline. Here the CDR3 DNA reads TGCGCCAGCAGCTTTACTATGAAGACAGAGGTCGGCGGGGAGCTGTTTTTT. It encodes CASSFTMKTEVGGELFF. Drawing the rest from reference TRBV5-1 and TRBJ2-2, the complete variable domain is KAGVTQTPRYLIKTRGQQVTLSCSPISGHRSVSWYQQTPGQGLQFLFEYFSETQRNKGNFPGRFSGRQFSNSRSEMNVSTLELGDSALYLCASSFTMKTEVGGELFFGEGSRLTVL.

This clonotype has a handful of counts. The rearrangement uses TRBV20-1 and TRBJ1-1; TRBD1 aligns across 7 bases. With V trimmed by 3 bases and J by 0 bases, 16 bases remained unmatched. The CDR3 covers 18 residues. Per germline, CDR1 DFQATT and CDR2 SNEGSKA (reference sequence). The CDR3 region is CSARGKGAVPPMNTEAFF. The CDR3 DNA reads TGCAGTGCTAGGGGAAAGGGGGCCGTGCCCCCCATGAACACTGAAGCTTTCTTT.

This clonotype was observed a handful of times. The DNA for the CDR3 is TGCGCCAGCAGCCCTTACCTCTCCTACAATGAGCAGTTCTTC. It specifies CASSPYLSYNEQFF. The chain couples TRBV10-2 to TRBJ2-1; D is unresolved. The CDR3 runs to 14 residues. Germline CDR1 and CDR2: WSHSY and SAAADI. Trimming shortened V by 6 bases and J by 0 bases, and 9 bases separated the two germline ends.

A few counts support this clonotype. This chain links TRBV25-1 with TRBJ2-1; 10 bases align to TRBD2. The germline CDR1 and CDR2 sequences are MGHDK and SYGVNS. The CDR3 is 14 amino acids. The trim removed 3 bases at V and 10 bases at J, leaving 6 bases unmatched. CDR3 nucleotide sequence: TGTGCCAGCAGTGATTCTCTAGCGGGAGAAGAGCAGTTCTTC. Translating it yields CASSDSLAGEEQFF.

The sample holds many counts of this clonotype. The chain uses TRBV7-2 and TRBJ2-1, with TRBD2 matching 7 bases. This CDR3 is 14 amino acids long. Trimming removed 5 bases from V and 2 bases from J; junction bases left unmatched: 3. Germline CDR1 SGHTA, CDR2 FQGNSA. CDR3 coding DNA: TGTGCCAGCAGCCCGGGACTAACCTACAATGAGCAGTTCTTC. Amino acids: CASSPGLTYNEQFF.

To note about this clonotype: This clone may be a read error of a much larger clone one base away. CDR3 sequence: CAWRQSGIHNEQFF. CDR3 bases: TGTGCCTGGCGACAAAGCGGGATCCACAATGAGCAGTTCTTC. The chain employs TRBV30 and TRBJ2-1, with TRBD2 matching over 7 bases. V was pared by 5 bases and J by 5 bases, with 9 bases of the junction left unmatched. The germline gives CDR1 GTSNPN, CDR2 SVGIG (reference sequence). This CDR3 is 14 amino acids long.

This clonotype was observed at least ten times. This chain joins TRBV10-3 and TRBJ2-5; TRBD1 agrees at 7 bases. The CDR3 is 14 amino acids. Germline CDR1 and CDR2: ENHRY and SYGVKD. The J segment lost 5 bases and the V segment lost 6 bases, leaving 9 bases of the junction unmatched. The CDR3 sequence is CAISSTTGDETQYF. The CDR3 coding sequence is TGTGCCATCAGCTCGACTACAGGGGACGAGACCCAGTACTTC.

V usage is TRBV7-8 and J usage is TRBJ1-5; possible D gene TRBD1, 6 bases. V dropped 0 bases and J dropped 1 base, with 13 bases sitting between them. The V gene's germline CDR1 is SGHVS and CDR2 FQNEAQ. This CDR3 has 17 amino acids. The CDR3, as DNA: TGTGCCAGCAGCTTAGCGCTAACAGGGTTGAGCAATCAGCCCCAGCATTTT. Its protein product is CASSLALTGLSNQPQHF.

This clonotype has at least ten counts. This chain joins TRBV20-1 and TRBJ1-1; unclear D gene. This CDR3 region has 14 residues. V gave up 6 bases and J gave up 1 base, with 15 bases separating them. Germline V gene sequence: CDR1 DFQATT, CDR2 SNEGSKA (reference sequence). CDR3 sequence (DNA): TGCAGTGCCCTACTGGGGTCGACGAACACTGAAGCTTTCTTT. Amino acid sequence: CSALLGSTNTEAFF.

The chain has TRBV9 and TRBJ2-3; TRBD2 is a possible D gene (5 bases). Germline CDR1 and CDR2: SGDLS and YYNGEE. Deletions cut 0 bases from V and 2 bases from J, with 7 bases between. The CDR3 has 14 residues. The CDR3 DNA reads as TGTGCCAGCAGCGTAGCGGGAACCACAGATACGCAGTATTTT. The encoded protein is CASSVAGTTDTQYF.

This clonotype was counted ten times or more. CDR3 sequence reads: CASSQGVEQYF. The CDR3 DNA reads as TGTGCCAGCAGCCAAGGAGTCGAGCAGTACTTC. The chain is built from TRBV14 and TRBJ2-7; no definite D call. The CDR3 is 11 amino acids. Trimming stripped 1 base from V and 6 bases from J, with 4 bases between. CDR1 is SGHDN and CDR2 is FVKESK in the germline V gene.

This clonotype showed up many times. The chain uses TRBV9 and TRBJ1-1, with D maybe TRBD1 (6 bases). V was cut by 6 bases and J by 4 bases, with 16 bases left in between. Germline V gene lookup returns CDR1 SGDLS and CDR2 YYNGEE. This CDR3 has 14 residues. Here the CDR3 reads CASNPTGGTTEAFF. CDR3 bases: TGTGCCAGCAACCCGACAGGCGGTACCACTGAAGCTTTCTTT.

This clonotype was seen ten or more times. The chain uses TRBV10-1 and TRBJ1-1, with 9 bases that match TRBD1. CDR3 length: 13 amino acids. V was clipped by 5 bases and J by 7 bases; unmatched bases: 5. Germline CDR1 is WNHNN and CDR2 is SYGVQD (reference sequence). CDR3 sequence: CASSPNRGLEAFF. The DNA of the CDR3 is TGCGCCAGCAGTCCGAACAGGGGGCTTGAAGCTTTCTTT.

In its sample, this clonotype was seen many times. The junction shows a germline mismatch at one end, possibly a read error. J is TRBJ2-1 and V is TRBV7-9, with 10 bases aligning to TRBD2. Looked up from germline, CDR1 is SEHNR and CDR2 is FQNEAQ (reference sequence). This CDR3 is built from 16 residues. The CDR3 sequence: CASRLAGGTTYNEQFF. The CDR3 bases are TGTGCCAGCAGATTAGCGGGAGGAACGACCTACAATGAGCAGTTCTTC.

This clonotype was seen at least ten times. The chain carries TRBV13 and TRBJ1-6, with TRBD1 identical over 8 bases. Germline CDR1 PRHDT, CDR2 FYEKMQ (reference sequence). Trimming took 5 bases from V and 4 from J; bases not matched to a gene: 4. The CDR3 runs 15 residues. The DNA for the CDR3 is TGTGCCAGCAGCGCCGGACAGGGTTATAATTCACCCCTCCACTTT. This codes for CASSAGQGYNSPLHF.

This clonotype came up once. The chain is built from TRBV19 and TRBJ2-2; either TRBD1 or TRBD2 may fit D (6 bases each). Germline V gene data show CDR1 as LNHDA and CDR2 as SQIVND (reference sequence). V shed 8 bases and J shed 6 bases, with 10 bases lying between them. The CDR3 runs to 12 residues. CDR3 protein: CASERGAGELFF. CDR3 in DNA: TGTGCCAGTGAGAGGGGGGCCGGGGAGCTGTTTTTT.

This clonotype was found many times. The chain carries TRBV12-3 or TRBV12-4 and TRBJ2-7; 8 bases align to TRBD1. The CDR3 sequence is 14 residues long. The V and J ends lost 2 bases and 4 bases, in that order; junction bases with no gene match: 4. The CDR3 nucleotides read TGTGCCAGCAGTTTAAGCCAGGGGGCATACGAGCAGTACTTC. Residues: CASSLSQGAYEQYF.

The chain couples TRBV20-1 to TRBJ1-1; D is perhaps TRBD1 (5 bases). CDR3 size: 13 residues. The germline V gene has CDR1 DFQATT and CDR2 SNEGSKA (reference sequence). V dropped 5 bases and J dropped 4 bases, with 14 bases sitting between them. The CDR3 DNA sequence: TGCAGTGCTCGGCGACCCCAGGGCACTGAAGCTTTCTTT. Residues: CSARRPQGTEAFF.

This clonotype came up many times. J is TRBJ2-3 and V is TRBV11-2, with D possibly TRBD2 on 6 matching bases. CDR1 is SGHAT and CDR2 is FQNNGV in the germline V gene. The V gene lost 3 bases and the J gene lost 1 base, with 11 bases spanning the gap. CDR3 length: 15 residues. The CDR3 protein is CASSFPTGGTDTQYF. CDR3 in DNA: TGTGCCAGCAGCTTTCCGACGGGAGGCACAGATACGCAGTATTTT.